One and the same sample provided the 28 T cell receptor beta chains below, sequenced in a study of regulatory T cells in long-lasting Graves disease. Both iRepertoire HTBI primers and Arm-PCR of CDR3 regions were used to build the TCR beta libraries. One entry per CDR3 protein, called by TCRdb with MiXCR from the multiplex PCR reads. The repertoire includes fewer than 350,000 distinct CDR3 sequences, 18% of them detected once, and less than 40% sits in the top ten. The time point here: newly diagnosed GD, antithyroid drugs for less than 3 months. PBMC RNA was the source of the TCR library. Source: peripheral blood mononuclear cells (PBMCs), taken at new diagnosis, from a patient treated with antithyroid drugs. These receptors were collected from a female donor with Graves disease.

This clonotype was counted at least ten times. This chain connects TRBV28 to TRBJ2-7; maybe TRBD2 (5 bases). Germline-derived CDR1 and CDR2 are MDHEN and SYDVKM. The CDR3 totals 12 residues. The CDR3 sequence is CAAGDSIYEQYF. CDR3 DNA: TGTGCAGCCGGGGATTCAATCTACGAGCAGTACTTC.

Written as DNA, the CDR3 is TGCGCCAGCAGCCGGGACAGGGGACTTTGGCAGTACTTC. Its translation is CASSRDRGLWQYF. The chain recombines TRBV5-1 with TRBJ2-7, with TRBD1 matching 10 bases. In germline, CDR1 is SGHRS, CDR2 YFSETQ. The trim removed 4 bases at V and 9 bases at J, leaving 7 bases unmatched. The CDR3 covers 13 residues.

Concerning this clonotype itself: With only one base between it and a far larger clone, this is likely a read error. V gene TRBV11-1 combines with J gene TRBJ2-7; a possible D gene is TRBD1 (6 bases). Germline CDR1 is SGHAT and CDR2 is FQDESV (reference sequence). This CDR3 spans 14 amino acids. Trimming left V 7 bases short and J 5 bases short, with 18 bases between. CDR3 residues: CASISTGKWDEQYF. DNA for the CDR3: TGTGCCAGCATCTCCACAGGGAAGTGGGACGAGCAGTACTTC.

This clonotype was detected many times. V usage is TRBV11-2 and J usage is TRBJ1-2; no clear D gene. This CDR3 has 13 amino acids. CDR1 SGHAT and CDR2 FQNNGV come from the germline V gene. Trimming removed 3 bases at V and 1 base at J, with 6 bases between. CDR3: CASSFQDNYGYTF. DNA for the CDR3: TGTGCCAGCAGCTTCCAGGATAACTATGGCTACACCTTC.

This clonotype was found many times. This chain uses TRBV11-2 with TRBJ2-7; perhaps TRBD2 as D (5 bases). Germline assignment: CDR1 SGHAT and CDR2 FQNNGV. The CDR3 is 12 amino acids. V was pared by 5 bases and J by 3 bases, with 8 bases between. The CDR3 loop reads CASSILDYEQYF. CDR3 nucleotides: TGTGCCAGCAGCATACTAGACTACGAGCAGTACTTC.

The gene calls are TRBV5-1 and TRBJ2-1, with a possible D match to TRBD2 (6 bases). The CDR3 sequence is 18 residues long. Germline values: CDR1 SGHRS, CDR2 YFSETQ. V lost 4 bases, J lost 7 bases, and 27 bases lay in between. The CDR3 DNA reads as TGCGCCAGCAGCCCGGAGGGCGCCCCTAGTCCTAGTAATAATGAGCAGTTCTTC. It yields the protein CASSPEGAPSPSNNEQFF.

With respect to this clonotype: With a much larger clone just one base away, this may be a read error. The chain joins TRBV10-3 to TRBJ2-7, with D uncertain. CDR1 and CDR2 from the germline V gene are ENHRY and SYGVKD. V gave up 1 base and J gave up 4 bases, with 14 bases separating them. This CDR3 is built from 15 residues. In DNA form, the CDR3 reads TGTGCCATCAGTGAGTTCGGTAGTATGAGTTACGAGCAGTACTTC. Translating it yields CAISEFGSMSYEQYF.

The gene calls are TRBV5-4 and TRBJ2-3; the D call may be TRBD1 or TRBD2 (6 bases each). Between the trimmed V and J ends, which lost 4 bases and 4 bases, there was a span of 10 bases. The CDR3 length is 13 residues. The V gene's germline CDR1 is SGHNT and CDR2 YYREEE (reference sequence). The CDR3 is CASSRGTPDTQYF. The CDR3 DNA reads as TGTGCCAGCAGCCGGGGGACACCAGATACGCAGTATTTT.

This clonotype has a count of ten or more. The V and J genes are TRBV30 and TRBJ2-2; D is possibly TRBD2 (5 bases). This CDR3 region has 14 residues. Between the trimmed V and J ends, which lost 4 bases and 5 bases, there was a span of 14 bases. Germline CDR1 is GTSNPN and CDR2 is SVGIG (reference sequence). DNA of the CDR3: TGTGCCTGGACTGAAGGAGGTTGGACCGGGGAGCTGTTTTTT. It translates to CAWTEGGWTGELFF.

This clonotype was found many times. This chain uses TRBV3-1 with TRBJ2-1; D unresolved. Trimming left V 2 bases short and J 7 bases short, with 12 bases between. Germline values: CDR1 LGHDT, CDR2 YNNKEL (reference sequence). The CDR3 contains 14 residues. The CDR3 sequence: CASSQRSASNEQFF. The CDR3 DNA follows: TGTGCCAGCAGCCAAAGGTCTGCGAGTAATGAGCAGTTCTTC.

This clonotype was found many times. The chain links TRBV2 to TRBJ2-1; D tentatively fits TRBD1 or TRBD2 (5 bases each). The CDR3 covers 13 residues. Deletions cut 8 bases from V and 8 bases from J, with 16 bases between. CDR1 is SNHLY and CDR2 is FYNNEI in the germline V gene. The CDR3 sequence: CASGTVLRDEQFF. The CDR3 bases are TGTGCCAGCGGGACGGTCCTCAGGGATGAGCAGTTCTTC. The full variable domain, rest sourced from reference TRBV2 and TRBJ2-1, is EPEVTQTPSHQVTQMGQEVILRCVPISNHLYFYWYRQILGQKVEFLVSFYNNEISEKSEIFDDQFSVERPDGSNFTLKIRSTKLEDSAMYFCASGTVLRDEQFFGPGTRLTVL.

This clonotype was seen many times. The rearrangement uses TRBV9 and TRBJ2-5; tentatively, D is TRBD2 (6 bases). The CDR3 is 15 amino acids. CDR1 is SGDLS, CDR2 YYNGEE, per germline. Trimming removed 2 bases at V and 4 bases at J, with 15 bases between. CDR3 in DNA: TGTGCCAGCAGCGTTATCGGGAGCGATGGAGAGACCCAGTACTTC. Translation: CASSVIGSDGETQYF.

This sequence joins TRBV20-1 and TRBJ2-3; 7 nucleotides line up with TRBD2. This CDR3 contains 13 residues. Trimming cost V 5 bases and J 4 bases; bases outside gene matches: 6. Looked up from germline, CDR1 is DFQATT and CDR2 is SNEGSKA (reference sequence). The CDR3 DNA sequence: TGCAGTGCTGTAAGCGGGACCGCAGATACGCAGTATTTT. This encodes CSAVSGTADTQYF.

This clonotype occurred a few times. In DNA, the CDR3 is TGTGCCAGCAGTTGGGGACAGGGGGCGTATGGCTACACCTTC. Translated: CASSWGQGAYGYTF. This sequence joins TRBV28 and TRBJ1-2; 12 bases line up with TRBD1. Trimming at V came to 4 bases and at J to 5 bases, leaving 2 bases not matched to a gene. Germline CDR1 MDHEN, CDR2 SYDVKM. This CDR3 is built from 14 residues.

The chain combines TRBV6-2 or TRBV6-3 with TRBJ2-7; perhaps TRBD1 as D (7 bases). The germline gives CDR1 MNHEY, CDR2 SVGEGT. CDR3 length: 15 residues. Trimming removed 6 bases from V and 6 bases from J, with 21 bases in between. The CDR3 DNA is TGTGCCAGCAGCCGCAGGGGGACTCTGAAAGCCGAGCAGTACTTC. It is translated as CASSRRGTLKAEQYF.

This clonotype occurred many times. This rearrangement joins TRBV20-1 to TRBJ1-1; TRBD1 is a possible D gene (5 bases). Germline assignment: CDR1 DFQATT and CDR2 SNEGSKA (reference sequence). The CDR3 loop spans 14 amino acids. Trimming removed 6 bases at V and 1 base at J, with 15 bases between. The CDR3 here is CSAQRGRGNTEAFF. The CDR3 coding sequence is TGCAGTGCCCAGCGGGGGAGGGGGAACACTGAAGCTTTCTTT.

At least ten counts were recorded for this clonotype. The CDR3 sequence: CASSPPLTRYHTDTQYF. The CDR3 coding sequence is TGTGCCAGCTCACCGCCCTTGACCCGATATCACACAGATACGCAGTATTTT. The V and J genes are TRBV18 and TRBJ2-3; the D is unclear. CDR3 size: 17 residues. V gave up 3 bases and J gave up 2 bases, with 18 bases separating them. In germline, CDR1 is KGHSH, CDR2 LQKENI.

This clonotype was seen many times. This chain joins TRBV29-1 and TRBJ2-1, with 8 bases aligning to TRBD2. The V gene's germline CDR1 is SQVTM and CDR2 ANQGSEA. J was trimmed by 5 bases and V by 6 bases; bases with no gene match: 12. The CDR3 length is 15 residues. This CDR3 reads CSVGVAGSPHNEQFF. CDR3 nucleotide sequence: TGCAGCGTGGGAGTAGCGGGGTCTCCCCACAATGAGCAGTTCTTC.

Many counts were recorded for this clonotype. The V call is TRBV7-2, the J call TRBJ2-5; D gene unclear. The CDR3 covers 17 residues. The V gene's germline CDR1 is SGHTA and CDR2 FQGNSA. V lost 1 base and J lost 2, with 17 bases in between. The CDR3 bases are TGTGCCAGCAGCTTAGGGGCAGTTGGAGTCCTACAAGAGACCCAGTACTTC. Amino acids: CASSLGAVGVLQETQYF.

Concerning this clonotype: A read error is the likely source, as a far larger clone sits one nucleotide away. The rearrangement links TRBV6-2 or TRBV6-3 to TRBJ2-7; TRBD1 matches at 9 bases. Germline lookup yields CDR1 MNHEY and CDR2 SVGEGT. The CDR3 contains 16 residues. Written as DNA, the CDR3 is TGTGCCAGCACGGGACAGGGAAGGTCTCTTGGGTACGAGCAGCACTTC. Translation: CASTGQGRSLGYEQHF.

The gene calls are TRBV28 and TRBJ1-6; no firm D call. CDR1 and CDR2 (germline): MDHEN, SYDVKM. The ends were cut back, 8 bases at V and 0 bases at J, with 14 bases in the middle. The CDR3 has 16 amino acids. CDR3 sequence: CASGPRLGSYNSPLHF. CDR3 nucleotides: TGTGCCAGCGGCCCCCGCCTGGGCTCCTATAATTCACCCCTCCACTTT. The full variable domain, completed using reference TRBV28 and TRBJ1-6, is DVKVTQSSRYLVKRTGEKVFLECVQDMDHENMFWYRQDPGLGLRLIYFSYDVKMKEKGDIPEGYSVSREKKERFSLILESASTNQTSMYLCASGPRLGSYNSPLHFGNGTRLTVT.

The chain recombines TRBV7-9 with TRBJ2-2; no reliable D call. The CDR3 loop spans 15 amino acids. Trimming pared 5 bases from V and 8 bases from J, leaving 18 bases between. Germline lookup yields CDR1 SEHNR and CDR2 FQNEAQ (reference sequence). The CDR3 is CASSRLRVTQGELFF. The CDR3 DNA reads TGTGCCAGCAGCCGGTTGCGAGTAACACAGGGGGAGCTGTTTTTT. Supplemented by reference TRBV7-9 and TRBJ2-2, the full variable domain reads DTGVSQNPRHKITKRGQNVTFRCDPISEHNRLYWYRQTLGQGPEFLTYFQNEAQLEKSRLLSDRFSAERPKGSFSTLEIQRTEQGDSAMYLCASSRLRVTQGELFFGEGSRLTVL.

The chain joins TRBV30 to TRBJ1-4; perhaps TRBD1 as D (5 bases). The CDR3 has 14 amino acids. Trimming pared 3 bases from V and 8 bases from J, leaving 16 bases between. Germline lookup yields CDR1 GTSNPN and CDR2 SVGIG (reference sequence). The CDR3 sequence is CAWREGLTVEKLFF. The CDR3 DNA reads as TGTGCCTGGAGGGAGGGACTGACGGTGGAAAAACTGTTTTTT. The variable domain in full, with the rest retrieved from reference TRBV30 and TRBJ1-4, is SQTIHQWPATLVQPVGSPLSLECTVEGTSNPNLYWYRQAAGRGLQLLFYSVGIGQISSEVPQNLSASRPQDRQFILSSKKLLLSDSGFYLCAWREGLTVEKLFFGSGTQLSVL.

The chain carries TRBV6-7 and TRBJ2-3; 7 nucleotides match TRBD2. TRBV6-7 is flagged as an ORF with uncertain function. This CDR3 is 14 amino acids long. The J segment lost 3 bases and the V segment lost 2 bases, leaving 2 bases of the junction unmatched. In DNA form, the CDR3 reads TGTGCCAGCAGTTACCCGCGGGGGACAGATACGCAGTATTTT. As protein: CASSYPRGTDTQYF.

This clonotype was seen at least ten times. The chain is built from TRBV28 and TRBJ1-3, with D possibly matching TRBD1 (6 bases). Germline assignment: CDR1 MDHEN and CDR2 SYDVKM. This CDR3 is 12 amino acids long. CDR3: CVIQGSGNTIYF. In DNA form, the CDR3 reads TGTGTGATACAGGGTTCTGGAAACACCATATATTTT. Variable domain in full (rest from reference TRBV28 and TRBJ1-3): DVKVTQSSRYLVKRTGEKVFLECVQDMDHENMFWYRQDPGLGLRLIYFSYDVKMKEKGDIPEGYSVSREKKERFSLILESASTNQTSMYLCVIQGSGNTIYFGEGSWLTVV.

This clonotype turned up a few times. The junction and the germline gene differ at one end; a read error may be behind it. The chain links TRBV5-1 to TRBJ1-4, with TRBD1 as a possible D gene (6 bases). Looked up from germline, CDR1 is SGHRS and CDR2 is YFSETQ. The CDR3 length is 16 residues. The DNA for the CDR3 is TGTGCCAGCAGCTTCGGGGGGCAGGGAACTAATGAAAAACTGTTTTTT. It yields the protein CASSFGGQGTNEKLFF. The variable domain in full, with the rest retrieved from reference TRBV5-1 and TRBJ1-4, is KAGVTQTPRYLIKTRGQQVTLSCSPISGHRSVSWYQQTPGQGLQFLFEYFSETQRNKGNFPGRFSGRQFSNSRSEMNVSTLELGDSALYLCASSFGGQGTNEKLFFGSGTQLSVL.

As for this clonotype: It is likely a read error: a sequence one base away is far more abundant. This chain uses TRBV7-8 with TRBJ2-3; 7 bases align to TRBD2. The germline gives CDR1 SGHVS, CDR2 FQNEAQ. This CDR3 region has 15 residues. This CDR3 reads CASSPGIAGVDTRYF. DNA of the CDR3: TGTGCCAGCAGTCCCGGGATTGCGGGAGTAGATACGCGGTATTTT.

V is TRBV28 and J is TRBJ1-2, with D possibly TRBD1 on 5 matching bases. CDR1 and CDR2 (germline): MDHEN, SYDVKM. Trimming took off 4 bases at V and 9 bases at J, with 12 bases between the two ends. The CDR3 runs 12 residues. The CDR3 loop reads CASSWAGISYTF. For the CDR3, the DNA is TGTGCCAGCAGTTGGGCAGGGATAAGCTACACCTTC.